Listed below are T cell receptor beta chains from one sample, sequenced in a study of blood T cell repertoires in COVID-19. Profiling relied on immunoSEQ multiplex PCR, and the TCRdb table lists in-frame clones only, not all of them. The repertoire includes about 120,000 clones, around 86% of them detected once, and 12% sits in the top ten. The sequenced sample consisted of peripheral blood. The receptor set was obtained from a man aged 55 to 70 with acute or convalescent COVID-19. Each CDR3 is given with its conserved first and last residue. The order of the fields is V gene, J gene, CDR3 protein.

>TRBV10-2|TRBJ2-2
CASNTGANTGELFF
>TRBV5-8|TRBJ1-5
CASSGGGDPNQPQHF
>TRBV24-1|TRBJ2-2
CATSDLRRGNTGELFF
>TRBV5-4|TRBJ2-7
CASSLDGSGSARSYEQYF
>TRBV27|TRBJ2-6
CASSRAGANVLTF
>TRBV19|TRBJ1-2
CASKPGTGGYTF
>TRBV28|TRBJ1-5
CASSETVGRNQPQHF
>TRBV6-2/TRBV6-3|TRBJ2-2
CASSDHRGVGTGELFF
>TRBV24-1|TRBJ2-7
CATSKTGWVEQYF
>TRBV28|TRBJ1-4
CASSLAEKLFF
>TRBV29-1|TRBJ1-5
CSVVPWGPGQPQHF
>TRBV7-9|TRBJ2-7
CASSPRAGGSYEQYF
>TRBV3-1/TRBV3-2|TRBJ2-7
CASSQFFRDRTYEQYF
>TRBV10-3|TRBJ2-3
CAIRGDWGTHTQYF
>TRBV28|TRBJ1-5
CASSYLTTGFNQPQHF
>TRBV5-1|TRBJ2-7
CASSLAPERSYEQYF
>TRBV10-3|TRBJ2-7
CAISEGGAASYEQYF
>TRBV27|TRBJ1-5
CASSLQGGGRQPQHF
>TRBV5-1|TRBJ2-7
CASSFGHLNEQYF
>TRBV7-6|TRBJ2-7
CASSSQRDGKEQYF
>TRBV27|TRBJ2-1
CASSLSFGRGEQFF
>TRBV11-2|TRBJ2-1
CASSDPMGKYNEQFF
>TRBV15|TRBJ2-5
CATSRVEAGGWGETQYF
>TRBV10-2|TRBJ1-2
CASSDPGYGYTF
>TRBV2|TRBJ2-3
CASSDLATSTDTQYF
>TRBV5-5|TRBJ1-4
CASSLGQINEKLFF
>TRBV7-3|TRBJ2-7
CASSRTGGEQYF
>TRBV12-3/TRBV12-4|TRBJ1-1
CASTGQGATEAFF
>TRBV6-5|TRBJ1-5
CASGKLDRDDQPQHF
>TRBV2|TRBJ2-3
CASSDGTSGRRGPDTQYF
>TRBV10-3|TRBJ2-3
CAIGGRGLDTQYF
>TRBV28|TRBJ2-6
CASSFEHSGANVLTF
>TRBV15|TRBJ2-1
CATSPLVTYNEQFF
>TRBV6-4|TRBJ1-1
CASSAYQGSTEAFF
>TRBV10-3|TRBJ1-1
CAISESADKDEAFF
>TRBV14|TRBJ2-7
CASSQEGLGGEGIYEQYF
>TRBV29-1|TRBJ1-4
CSAGGGNEKLFF
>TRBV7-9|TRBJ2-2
CASSFPSAEVKSGELFF
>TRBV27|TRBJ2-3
CASSFLRFTDTQYF
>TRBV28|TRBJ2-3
CASSPGLAFDTQYF